What follows are 17 T cell receptor beta chains derived from one specimen sequenced in a study of T cell responses to AZD1222 COVID-19 vaccine. Assay: immunoSEQ multiplex PCR; the TCRdb copy retains only in-frame clones and omits some. The table includes roughly 150,000 clones, 88% detected once. The sequences come from peripheral blood, collected after recovery from COVID-19. Every receptor here comes from an adult who had recovered from COVID-19.

This CDR3 is CASSPGVGTGEFF. The CDR3 DNA is TGCGCCAGCAGCCCAGGCGTTGGGACAGGGGAGTTCTTC. The gene calls are TRBV5-1 and TRBJ2-1, with 10 nucleotides matching TRBD1. Trimming took 4 bases from V and 14 from J; bases not matched to a gene: 9. Germline V gene sequence: CDR1 SGHRS, CDR2 YFSETQ. The CDR3 is made up of 13 amino acids.

The V gene is TRBV15, the J gene TRBJ1-1; a weak D match, TRBD1 (5 bases). The germline V gene encodes CDR1 LNHNV and CDR2 YYDKDF (reference sequence). This CDR3 is 15 amino acids long. The V end lost 0 bases, the J end lost 5 bases, and 13 bases lay between the germline ends. The CDR3 is CATSRDSHKGTEAFF. The CDR3 DNA sequence: TGTGCCACCAGCAGAGATAGCCATAAGGGGACTGAAGCTTTCTTT.

This chain links TRBV15 with TRBJ1-5; D perhaps matches TRBD1 (6 bases). The length of the CDR3 is 15 residues. Trimming pared 4 bases from V and 7 bases from J, leaving 17 bases between. Germline V CDR1 and CDR2: LNHNV, YYDKDF (reference sequence). CDR3 bases: TGTGCCACCAGCACGGGGGCGACTGTAGAACAGCCCCAGCATTTT. Amino acids: CATSTGATVEQPQHF. Together with reference TRBV15 and TRBJ1-5, the CDR3 gives the full variable domain: DAMVIQNPRYQVTQFGKPVTLSCSQTLNHNVMYWYQQKSSQAPKLLFHYYDKDFNNEADTPDNFQSRRPNTSFCFLDIRSPGLGDTAMYLCATSTGATVEQPQHFGDGTRLSIL.

The J gene is TRBJ1-1, the V gene TRBV3-1 (or the pseudogene TRBV3-2), with a weak D call TRBD1 (6 bases). The CDR3 runs 14 residues. V was pared by 6 bases and J by 4 bases, with 15 bases between. The V gene's germline CDR1 is LGHDT and CDR2 YNNKEL (reference sequence). This CDR3 reads CASSRITQGTEAFF. DNA of the CDR3: TGTGCCAGCAGTCGTATTACACAGGGCACTGAAGCTTTCTTT.

This clone was counted once. The chain couples TRBV3-1 (or the pseudogene TRBV3-2) to TRBJ1-3; D ambiguous. This CDR3 contains 14 residues. Trimming removed 6 bases at V and 4 bases at J, with 13 bases between. From germline, CDR1 is LGHDT and CDR2 YNNKEL (reference sequence). The CDR3 nucleotides read TGTGCCAGCAGGGCGCGGGCGAGGGGAAACACCATATATTTT. Protein: CASRARARGNTIYF.

V usage is TRBV5-6 and J usage is TRBJ2-7, with 7 bases fitting TRBD1. V was clipped by 2 bases and J by 2 bases; unmatched bases: 13. The germline gives CDR1 SGHDT, CDR2 YYEEEE. The CDR3 consists of 17 residues. The CDR3 is CASSLPQGRGKPYEQYF. The DNA of the CDR3 is TGTGCCAGCAGCTTACCTCAGGGCAGGGGGAAACCCTACGAGCAGTACTTC.

The chain employs TRBV6-2 or TRBV6-3 and TRBJ1-2, with 11 bases fitting TRBD1. CDR1 MNHEY and CDR2 SVGEGT come from the germline V gene. V was pared by 2 bases and J by 4 bases, with 0 bases of the junction left unmatched. The CDR3 spans 14 residues. CDR3 in DNA: TGTGCCAGCAGTTACGGACAGGGGGCCTATGGCTACACCTTC. Its protein product is CASSYGQGAYGYTF.

The chain carries TRBV10-3 and TRBJ1-4; no reliable D call. Germline CDR1 is ENHRY and CDR2 is SYGVKD. V was trimmed by 2 bases and J by 8 bases, leaving 15 bases between them. The CDR3 length is 15 residues. CDR3 sequence: CAISETAAGPEKLFF. CDR3 bases: TGTGCCATCAGTGAGACAGCCGCAGGACCCGAAAAACTGTTTTTT.

This rearrangement joins TRBV6-5 to TRBJ2-3; 9 bases map to TRBD2. Per germline, CDR1 MNHEY and CDR2 SVGAGI. The CDR3 contains 14 residues. V was clipped by 10 bases and J by 8 bases; unmatched bases: 13. CDR3: CAIFPGLAGGTQYF. The DNA of the CDR3 is TGTGCCATCTTTCCGGGACTAGCTGGGGGTACGCAGTATTTT.

The CDR3 DNA is TGCAGCGTTGGGTTCAGGGCTAGCGGTAGAAATGAGCAGTTCTTC. It codes for CSVGFRASGRNEQFF. J is TRBJ2-1 and V is TRBV29-1, with 7 bases fitting TRBD2. The CDR3 extends over 15 amino acids. V shed 4 bases and J 7 bases; nucleotides not matched to a gene: 13. The germline CDR1 and CDR2 sequences are SQVTM and ANQGSEA.

This rearrangement joins TRBV18 to TRBJ1-5; 9 bases line up with TRBD1. The CDR3 spans 15 residues. The ends lost 1 base at V and 6 bases at J; junction bases unmatched: 4. Looked up from germline, CDR1 is KGHSH and CDR2 is LQKENI. The CDR3: CASSPQDRGGQPQHF. The CDR3 coding sequence is TGTGCCAGCTCACCACAGGACAGGGGTGGTCAGCCCCAGCATTTT.

The chain couples TRBV5-1 to TRBJ1-2; TRBD1 might be the D (6 bases). Germline-derived CDR1 and CDR2 are SGHRS and YFSETQ. V was clipped by 0 bases and J by 8 bases, with 17 bases between them. CDR3 length: 15 amino acids. Here the CDR3 DNA reads TGCGCCAGCAGCTTGGCCTCGCGGGGGCAGGGAGGCTACACCTTC. This codes for CASSLASRGQGGYTF.

The V and J genes are TRBV19 and TRBJ1-1, with 8 bases aligning to TRBD1. This CDR3 has 17 residues. After removal of 4 bases from V and 3 bases from J, the junction contained 13 bases not matched to a gene. CDR1 is LNHDA, CDR2 SQIVND, per germline (reference sequence). The CDR3 sequence: CASSTDRDLSVDTEAFF. CDR3 DNA: TGTGCCAGTAGTACGGACAGGGATCTGAGCGTGGACACTGAAGCTTTCTTT.

The chain couples TRBV11-2 to TRBJ2-1; D call uncertain. V lost 0 bases, J lost 7 bases, and 19 bases lay in between. Germline-derived CDR1 and CDR2 are SGHAT and FQNNGV. CDR3 length: 17 residues. As DNA, the CDR3 is TGTGCCAGCAGCTTAGAAGGTCTAGACCCGAGAAGAAATGAGCAGTTCTTC. Translating gives CASSLEGLDPRRNEQFF. Full variable domain (rest looked up from reference TRBV11-2 and TRBJ2-1): EAGVAQSPRYKIIEKRQSVAFWCNPISGHATLYWYQQILGQGPKLLIQFQNNGVVDDSQLPKDRFSAERLKGVDSTLKIQPAKLEDSAVYLCASSLEGLDPRRNEQFFGPGTRLTVL.

The chain links TRBV5-1 to TRBJ2-5; the match to TRBD2 covers 12 bases. V lost 0 bases, J lost 4 bases, and 4 bases stayed unmatched. CDR3 length: 16 residues. Germline assignment: CDR1 SGHRS and CDR2 YFSETQ. CDR3: CASSLGTSGISETQYF. CDR3 nucleotides: TGCGCCAGCAGCTTGGGGACTAGCGGGATATCAGAGACCCAGTACTTC.

CDR3 loop: CASSESSGTFTGELFF. In DNA, the CDR3 is TGCGCCAGCAGTGAGTCCAGCGGGACTTTCACCGGGGAGCTGTTTTTT. V gene TRBV10-1 combines with J gene TRBJ2-2; 7 nucleotides line up with TRBD2. CDR3 size: 16 residues. Germline trimming cut 0 bases from V and 4 bases from J; bases unmatched to any gene: 5. Germline V CDR1 and CDR2: WNHNN, SYGVQD (reference sequence).

The chain has TRBV27 and TRBJ1-5; D gene ambiguous. Germline V gene sequence: CDR1 MNHEY, CDR2 SMNVEV (reference sequence). The V and J ends lost 2 bases and 1 base respectively, with 12 bases between them. The CDR3 is 16 residues long. The CDR3 reads CASSLRWPASNQPQHF. The CDR3 DNA follows: TGTGCCAGCAGTTTAAGGTGGCCGGCGAGCAATCAGCCCCAGCATTTT.